This is a list of T cell receptor beta chains from one sample in a study of blood T cell repertoires in COVID-19. Method: immunoSEQ multiplex PCR; TCRdb's copy keeps in-frame clones and lacks some. The profile shows about 130,000 clones, roughly 90% of them singletons. The sequenced sample consisted of peripheral blood. Receptors were obtained from a man aged 55-75 years with COVID-19, enrolled during active disease. Both conserved end residues are part of each CDR3. The D gene is left open where the match is weak. The size of a clone is reported for some rows only, either as once, few or many, or as a class for expanded clones.

CDR3 DNA | CDR3 protein | J gene | D gene | clone size | V gene
TGTGCCACCAGCAGAGGCGCAGGGTCTAGGGCCAACGTCCTGACTTTC | CATSRGAGSRANVLTF | TRBJ2-6 | . | . | TRBV15
TGTGCCAGCACCTCCACTCGGGACACTGAAGCTTTCTTT | CASTSTRDTEAFF | TRBJ1-1 | . | . | TRBV28
TGTGCCAGCAGCCTCGGGGGAGAAAACACCATATATTTT | CASSLGGENTIYF | TRBJ1-3 | . | . | TRBV11-2
TGTGCCTGGAGTGAGCTAGCGGGCCCCTACAATGAGCAGTTCTTC | CAWSELAGPYNEQFF | TRBJ2-1 | TRBD2 | . | TRBV30
TGTGCCAGCACCCTTGGTCGACAGGGGGCCCAGTACTTC | CASTLGRQGAQYF | TRBJ2-5 | TRBD1 | . | TRBV5-6
TGTGCCAGTAGTGGGACAGGGGGTAGGTCTGGGGCCAACGTCCTGACTTTC | CASSGTGGRSGANVLTF | TRBJ2-6 | TRBD1 | once | TRBV19
TGTGCCAGTAGTAGTGGGACAGTCTCCTACGAGCAGTACTTC | CASSSGTVSYEQYF | TRBJ2-7 | TRBD1 | . | TRBV19
TGTGCCAGCAGCCAACAGAGGGGAGGGGAGACCCAGTACTTC | CASSQQRGGETQYF | TRBJ2-5 | TRBD2 | . | TRBV6-2/TRBV6-3
TGTGCCAGCAGCTTAGAAGAAAACGTGAGACTAGCGGGATACAATGAGCAGTTCTTC | CASSLEENVRLAGYNEQFF | TRBJ2-1 | TRBD2 | . | TRBV7-9
TGTGCCACCAGTGGGAGCTTCCCCGGGGAGCTGTTTTTT | CATSGSFPGELFF | TRBJ2-2 | . | few | TRBV24-1
TGTGCCTGGATGGGGGGAGCAATCTCTGGAAACACCATATATTTT | CAWMGGAISGNTIYF | TRBJ1-3 | . | . | TRBV30
TGTGCCAGCAGCTTGGACGGAGGGCGGGGTTATAATTCACCCCTCCACTTT | CASSLDGGRGYNSPLHF | TRBJ1-6 | . | . | TRBV5-4
TGCGCCAGCAGCCAGGGACTAGCGGAGAACACCGGGGAGCTGTTTTTT | CASSQGLAENTGELFF | TRBJ2-2 | TRBD2 | . | TRBV4-1
TGTGCCATCAGTGACAAGGGGTCCTACGAGCAGTACTTC | CAISDKGSYEQYF | TRBJ2-7 | . | . | TRBV10-3
TGTGCCAGCAGCCCACGACAGGACATGAACACTGAAGCTTTCTTT | CASSPRQDMNTEAFF | TRBJ1-1 | . | few | TRBV9
TGTGCCAGCTCACCACATCCGGACATGAACACTGAAGCTTTCTTT | CASSPHPDMNTEAFF | TRBJ1-1 | . | . | TRBV18
TGTGCCATCAGTGTACCTCCTAGCGGGAGAAACAATGAGCAGTTCTTC | CAISVPPSGRNNEQFF | TRBJ2-1 | TRBD2 | few | TRBV10-3
TGTGCCAGTTCAGGGGCGGGTCAGCCCCAGCATTTT | CASSGAGQPQHF | TRBJ1-5 | . | . | TRBV2
TGTGCCAGCTCAGGAGGGTCCTTTAGTCCTGAAGCTTTCTTT | CASSGGSFSPEAFF | TRBJ1-1 | . | . | TRBV18
TGTGCCATTCGAGAGCGCCTCAACTCCTACGAGCAGTACTTC | CAIRERLNSYEQYF | TRBJ2-7 | . | once | TRBV10-3
TGCGCCAGCAGCTTGCAGGGTACCACAGATACGCAGTATTTT | CASSLQGTTDTQYF | TRBJ2-3 | . | . | TRBV5-1
TGTGCCAGCAGCTTAGGGGACAGCATAGGCACAGATACGCAGTATTTT | CASSLGDSIGTDTQYF | TRBJ2-3 | TRBD1 | . | TRBV7-9
TGTGCCAGCAGTAGACCCGGGACACAAGAGACCCAGTACTTC | CASSRPGTQETQYF | TRBJ2-5 | . | . | TRBV27
TGCGCCAGCAGCTTGCCCTCTCTCTATGAGCAGTTCTTC | CASSLPSLYEQFF | TRBJ2-1 | . | . | TRBV5-1
TGTGCTAGTGGTTTTCAGGGCGTCGGGACCGGGGAGCTGTTTTTT | CASGFQGVGTGELFF | TRBJ2-2 | . | . | TRBV12-5
TGCAGCGTCGGGACAATTACCTACAATGAGCAGTTCTTC | CSVGTITYNEQFF | TRBJ2-1 | . | . | TRBV29-1
TGTGCCAGCAGTCCCGGCTGGGGAGTGAACACTGAAGCTTTCTTT | CASSPGWGVNTEAFF | TRBJ1-1 | . | . | TRBV7-2
TGTGCCAGCAGCCAAGATCGCGCAGGGGGAGGCTACACCTTC | CASSQDRAGGGYTF | TRBJ1-2 | TRBD1 | once | TRBV14
TGCGCCAGCAGCTTGGGACAGGGCCAGGCAGATACGCAGTATTTT | CASSLGQGQADTQYF | TRBJ2-3 | TRBD1 | . | TRBV5-1
TGTGCCAGCAGTCCCGCAGGAGATACGCAGTATTTT | CASSPAGDTQYF | TRBJ2-3 | . | . | TRBV12-3/TRBV12-4
TGTGCCAGCAGCTGGACTAGCGGGAGGGAGACCCAGTACTTC | CASSWTSGRETQYF | TRBJ2-5 | . | . | TRBV12-1
TGTGCCAGTATAAAGAGGTGGCAGGAAAAACTGTTTTTT | CASIKRWQEKLFF | TRBJ1-4 | . | . | TRBV19
TGCGCCAGCAGCCCCTGGGGAGGTGGCAATCAGCCCCAGCATTTT | CASSPWGGGNQPQHF | TRBJ1-5 | . | . | TRBV5-1
TGTGCCAGCAGTTATGGCGGGAATAACATTCAGTACTTC | CASSYGGNNIQYF | TRBJ2-4 | . | . | TRBV6-2/TRBV6-3
TGTGCCAGCAGCCCTCGACAGGCGACCCTACCAATTTACGAGCAGTACTTC | CASSPRQATLPIYEQYF | TRBJ2-7 | . | . | TRBV9
TGTGCCACCAGTGAACAGGGTAATTCACCCCTCCACTTT | CATSEQGNSPLHF | TRBJ1-6 | . | . | TRBV24-1
TGTGCCAGCTCACCAGGGAGCTCTGGAAACACCATATATTTT | CASSPGSSGNTIYF | TRBJ1-3 | . | . | TRBV18
TGTGCCAGCAGTGTGTGGAGCTCCTACGAGCAGTACTTC | CASSVWSSYEQYF | TRBJ2-7 | . | . | TRBV2
TGTGCCTGGAGTATAGGACAGGTGAACACCGGGGAGCTGTTTTTT | CAWSIGQVNTGELFF | TRBJ2-2 | TRBD1 | . | TRBV30
TGCGCCAGCAGCCTCAGGGCGGGGTACACCGGGGAGCTGTTTTTT | CASSLRAGYTGELFF | TRBJ2-2 | . | . | TRBV4-1
TGTGCCAGCAGCGTACTACTCTGGTCCCGGGAGCAGTACTTC | CASSVLLWSREQYF | TRBJ2-7 | . | . | TRBV5-6
TGCGCCAGCAGCTTGGAAGCGGGAGCAGCCGGGGAGCTGTTTTTT | CASSLEAGAAGELFF | TRBJ2-2 | TRBD2 | . | TRBV5-1
TGTGCCAGCATAACCCGGACAGGGAGATTCTATGGCTACACCTTC | CASITRTGRFYGYTF | TRBJ1-2 | TRBD1 | . | TRBV6-5
TGTGCCAGCAGCAAAGAGACGGACAGGGGGAAGACCCAGTACTTC | CASSKETDRGKTQYF | TRBJ2-5 | . | . | TRBV21-1
TGTGCCATCAGGGGACAACGACGTGCTTCCGGGGAGCTGTTTTTT | CAIRGQRRASGELFF | TRBJ2-2 | . | . | TRBV10-3
TGTGCCAGCAGCTTGGGTGGGGCCACAGATACGCAGTATTTT | CASSLGGATDTQYF | TRBJ2-3 | . | . | TRBV5-4
TGTGCCATCAGTGAGTTTAGCGGCGAGACCCAGTACTTC | CAISEFSGETQYF | TRBJ2-5 | . | . | TRBV10-3
TGCGCCAGCAGCCAGGACCCATCCGGGACAGGGGCTTGGTATGGCTACACCTTC | CASSQDPSGTGAWYGYTF | TRBJ1-2 | TRBD1 | few | TRBV4-1
TGTGCCAGCAGCGCCCCGGGCCGGGAAGAGAGAGGCTACACCTTC | CASSAPGREERGYTF | TRBJ1-2 | . | . | TRBV9
TGCGCCAGCAGCTGGCTACAGGGGACGGGGGAGACCCAGTACTTC | CASSWLQGTGETQYF | TRBJ2-5 | TRBD1 | . | TRBV5-1
TGTGCCAGCAGCCAGGGGGCGGGAGCCTACGAGCAGTACTTC | CASSQGAGAYEQYF | TRBJ2-7 | . | . | TRBV11-3
TGTGCCAGCAGCTTAGTTAGGCGGGACACTGAAGCTTTCTTT | CASSLVRRDTEAFF | TRBJ1-1 | . | . | TRBV11-3
TGCGCCAGCAGCTTGGTCGGGGTGGGAAACACCATATATTTT | CASSLVGVGNTIYF | TRBJ1-3 | . | . | TRBV5-1
TGTGCCAGCAGTCAGGACAGGGAGAACACTGAAGCTTTCTTT | CASSQDRENTEAFF | TRBJ1-1 | TRBD1 | . | TRBV27